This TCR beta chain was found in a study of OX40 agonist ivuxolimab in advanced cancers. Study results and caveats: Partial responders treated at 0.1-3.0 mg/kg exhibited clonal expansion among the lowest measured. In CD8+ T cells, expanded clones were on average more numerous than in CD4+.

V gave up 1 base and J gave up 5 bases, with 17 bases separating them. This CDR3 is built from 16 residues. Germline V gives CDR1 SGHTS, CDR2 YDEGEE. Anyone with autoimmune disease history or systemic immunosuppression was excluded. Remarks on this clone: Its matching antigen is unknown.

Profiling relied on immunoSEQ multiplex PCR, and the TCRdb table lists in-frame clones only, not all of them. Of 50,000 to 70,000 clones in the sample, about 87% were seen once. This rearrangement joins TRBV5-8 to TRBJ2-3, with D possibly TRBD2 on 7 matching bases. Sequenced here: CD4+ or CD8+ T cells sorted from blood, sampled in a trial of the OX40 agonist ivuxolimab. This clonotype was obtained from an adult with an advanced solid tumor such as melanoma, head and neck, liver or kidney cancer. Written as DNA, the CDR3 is TGTGCCAGCAGCTTGTCCGCCGGGGGGCCCTTAGATACGCAGTATTTT. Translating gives CASSLSAGGPLDTQYF.